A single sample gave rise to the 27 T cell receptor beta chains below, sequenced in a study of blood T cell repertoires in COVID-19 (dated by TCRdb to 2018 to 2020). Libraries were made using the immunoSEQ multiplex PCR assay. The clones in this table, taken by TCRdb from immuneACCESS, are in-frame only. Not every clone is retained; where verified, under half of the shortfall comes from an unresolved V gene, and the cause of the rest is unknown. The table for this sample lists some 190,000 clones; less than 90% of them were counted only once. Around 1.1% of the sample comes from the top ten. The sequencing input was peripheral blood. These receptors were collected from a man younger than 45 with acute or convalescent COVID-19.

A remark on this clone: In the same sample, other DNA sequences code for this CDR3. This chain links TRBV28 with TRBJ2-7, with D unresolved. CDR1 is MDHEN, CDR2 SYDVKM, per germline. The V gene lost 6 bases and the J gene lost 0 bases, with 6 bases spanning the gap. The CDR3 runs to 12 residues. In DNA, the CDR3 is TGTGCCAGCAGGGGCCTCTCCTACGAGCAGTACTTC. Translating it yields CASRGLSYEQYF. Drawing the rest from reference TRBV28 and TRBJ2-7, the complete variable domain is DVKVTQSSRYLVKRTGEKVFLECVQDMDHENMFWYRQDPGLGLRLIYFSYDVKMKEKGDIPEGYSVSREKKERFSLILESASTNQTSMYLCASRGLSYEQYFGPGTRLTVT.

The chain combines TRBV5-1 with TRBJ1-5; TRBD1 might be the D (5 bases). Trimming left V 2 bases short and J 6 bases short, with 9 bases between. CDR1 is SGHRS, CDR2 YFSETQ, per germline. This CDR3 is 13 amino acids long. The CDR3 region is CASSFGRGQPQHF. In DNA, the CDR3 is TGCGCCAGCAGCTTTGGTAGGGGTCAGCCCCAGCATTTT.

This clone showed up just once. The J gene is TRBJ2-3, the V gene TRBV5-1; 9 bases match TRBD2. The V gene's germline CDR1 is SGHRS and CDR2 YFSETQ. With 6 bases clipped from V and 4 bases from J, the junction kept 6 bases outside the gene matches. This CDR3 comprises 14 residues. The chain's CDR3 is CASTPGLAADTQYF. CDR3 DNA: TGCGCCAGCACGCCGGGACTAGCAGCAGATACGCAGTATTTT.

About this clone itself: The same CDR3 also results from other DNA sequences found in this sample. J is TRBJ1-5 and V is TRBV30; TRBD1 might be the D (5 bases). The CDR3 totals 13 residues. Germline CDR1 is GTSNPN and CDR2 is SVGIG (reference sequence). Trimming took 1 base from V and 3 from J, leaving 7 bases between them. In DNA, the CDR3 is TGTGCCTGGAGTGGGGGCCTCAATCAGCCCCAGCATTTT. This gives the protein CAWSGGLNQPQHF.

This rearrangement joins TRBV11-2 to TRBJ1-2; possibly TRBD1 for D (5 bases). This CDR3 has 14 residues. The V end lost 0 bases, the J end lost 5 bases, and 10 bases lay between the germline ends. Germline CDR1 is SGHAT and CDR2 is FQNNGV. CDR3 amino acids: CASSLERQRYGYTF. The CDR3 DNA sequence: TGTGCCAGCAGCTTAGAGCGACAGAGATATGGCTACACCTTC.

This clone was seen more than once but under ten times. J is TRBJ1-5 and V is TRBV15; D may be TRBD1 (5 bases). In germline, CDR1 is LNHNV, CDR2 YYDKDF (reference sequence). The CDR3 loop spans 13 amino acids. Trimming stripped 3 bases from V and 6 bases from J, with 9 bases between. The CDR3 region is CATSSPRAQPQHF. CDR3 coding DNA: TGTGCCACCAGCAGTCCCAGGGCTCAGCCCCAGCATTTT. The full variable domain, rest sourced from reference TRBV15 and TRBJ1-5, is DAMVIQNPRYQVTQFGKPVTLSCSQTLNHNVMYWYQQKSSQAPKLLFHYYDKDFNNEADTPDNFQSRRPNTSFCFLDIRSPGLGDTAMYLCATSSPRAQPQHFGDGTRLSIL.

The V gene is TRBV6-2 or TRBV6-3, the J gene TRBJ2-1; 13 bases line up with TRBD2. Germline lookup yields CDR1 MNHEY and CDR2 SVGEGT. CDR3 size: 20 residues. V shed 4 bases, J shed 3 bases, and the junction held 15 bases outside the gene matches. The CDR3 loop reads CASSLAKLAGGLNLYNEQFF. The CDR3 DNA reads TGTGCCAGCAGTTTAGCCAAACTAGCGGGAGGGCTGAATCTCTACAATGAGCAGTTCTTC.

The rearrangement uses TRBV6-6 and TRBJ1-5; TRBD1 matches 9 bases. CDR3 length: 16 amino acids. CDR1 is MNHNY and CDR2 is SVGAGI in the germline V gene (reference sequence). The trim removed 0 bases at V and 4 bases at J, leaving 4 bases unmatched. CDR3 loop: CASSYSRTGENQPQHF. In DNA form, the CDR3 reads TGTGCCAGCAGTTACTCTCGGACAGGGGAAAATCAGCCCCAGCATTTT.

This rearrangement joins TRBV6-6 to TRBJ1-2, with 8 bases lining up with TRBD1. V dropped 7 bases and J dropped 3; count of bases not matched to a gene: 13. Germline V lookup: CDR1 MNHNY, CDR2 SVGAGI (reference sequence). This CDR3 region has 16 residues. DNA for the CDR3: TGTGCCAGCATAGTGGACAGGGTCGATTTTTACTATGGCTACACCTTC. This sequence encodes CASIVDRVDFYYGYTF.

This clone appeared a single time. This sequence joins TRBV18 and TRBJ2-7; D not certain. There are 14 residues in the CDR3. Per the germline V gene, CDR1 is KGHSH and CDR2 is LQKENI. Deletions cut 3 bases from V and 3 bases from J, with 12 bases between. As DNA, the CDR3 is TGTGCCAGCTCACCTGCAGGCGAAGGCTACGAGCAGTACTTC. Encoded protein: CASSPAGEGYEQYF.

The CDR3 loop is CASSDGQGDTEAFF. In DNA form, the CDR3 reads TGTGCCAGCAGTGACGGACAGGGGGACACTGAAGCTTTCTTT. V and J are TRBV27 and TRBJ1-1; TRBD1 matches at 10 bases. Germline CDR1 and CDR2: MNHEY and SMNVEV (reference sequence). Losses at the gene ends were 5 bases for V and 3 bases for J; bases not matched to a gene: 3. There are 14 residues in the CDR3.

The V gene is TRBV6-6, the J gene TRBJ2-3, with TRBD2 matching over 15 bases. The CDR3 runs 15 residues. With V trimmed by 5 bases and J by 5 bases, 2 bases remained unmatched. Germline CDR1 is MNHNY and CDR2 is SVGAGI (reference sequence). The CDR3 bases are TGTGCCAGCAGTGGACTAGCGGGAGGGGTAGATACGCAGTATTTT. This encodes CASSGLAGGVDTQYF.

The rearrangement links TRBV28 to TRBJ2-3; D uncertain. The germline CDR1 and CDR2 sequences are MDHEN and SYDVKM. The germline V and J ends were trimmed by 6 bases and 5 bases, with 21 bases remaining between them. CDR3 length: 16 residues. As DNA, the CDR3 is TGTGCCAGCAGCCCGATCGTGGCGAGGATTAGAGATACGCAGTATTTT. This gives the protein CASSPIVARIRDTQYF.

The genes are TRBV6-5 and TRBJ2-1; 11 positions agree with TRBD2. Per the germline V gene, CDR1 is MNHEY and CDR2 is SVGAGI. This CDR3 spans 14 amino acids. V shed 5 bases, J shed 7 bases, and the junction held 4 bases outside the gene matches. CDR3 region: CASSLGLAGNEQFF. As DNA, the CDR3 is TGTGCCAGCAGTCTTGGACTAGCGGGTAATGAGCAGTTCTTC.

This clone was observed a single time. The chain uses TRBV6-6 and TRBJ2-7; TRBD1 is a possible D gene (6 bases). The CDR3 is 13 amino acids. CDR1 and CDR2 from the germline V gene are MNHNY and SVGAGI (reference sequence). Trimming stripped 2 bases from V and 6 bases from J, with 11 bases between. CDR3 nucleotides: TGTGCCAGCAGTTACAACAGGGAAGGCGAGCAGTACTTC. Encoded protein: CASSYNREGEQYF.

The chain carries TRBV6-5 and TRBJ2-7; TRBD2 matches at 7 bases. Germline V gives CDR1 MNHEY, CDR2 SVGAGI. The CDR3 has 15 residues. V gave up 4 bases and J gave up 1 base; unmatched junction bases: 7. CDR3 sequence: CASSSPAAGSYEQYF. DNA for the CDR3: TGTGCCAGCAGTTCCCCCGCAGCGGGGTCCTACGAGCAGTACTTC.

CDR3 sequence: CASSWDRGPNTEAFF. The DNA for the CDR3 is TGTGCCAGCAGCTGGGACAGGGGGCCTAACACTGAAGCTTTCTTT. The chain uses TRBV7-3 and TRBJ1-1; TRBD1 matches 12 bases. CDR3 size: 15 residues. The J segment lost 2 bases and the V segment lost 4 bases, leaving 2 bases of the junction unmatched. From germline, CDR1 is SGHTA and CDR2 FQGTGA.

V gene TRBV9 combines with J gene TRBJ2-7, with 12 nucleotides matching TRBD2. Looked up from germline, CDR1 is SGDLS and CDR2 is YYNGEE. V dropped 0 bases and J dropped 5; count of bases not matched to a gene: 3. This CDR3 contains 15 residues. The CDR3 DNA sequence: TGTGCCAGCAGCGTAGGACTAGCGGGAGCAGACGAGCAGTACTTC. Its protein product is CASSVGLAGADEQYF.

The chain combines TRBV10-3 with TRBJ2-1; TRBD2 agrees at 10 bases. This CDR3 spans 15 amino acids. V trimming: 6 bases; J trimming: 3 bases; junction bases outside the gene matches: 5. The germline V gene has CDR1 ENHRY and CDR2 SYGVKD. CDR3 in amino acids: CAISPSGRHYNEQFF. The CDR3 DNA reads TGTGCCATCAGCCCTAGCGGGAGACACTACAATGAGCAGTTCTTC.

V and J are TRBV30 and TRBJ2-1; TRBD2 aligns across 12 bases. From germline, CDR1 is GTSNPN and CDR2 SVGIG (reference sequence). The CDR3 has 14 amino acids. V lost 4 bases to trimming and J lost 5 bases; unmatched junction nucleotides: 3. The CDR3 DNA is TGTGCCTGGACTGGACTAGCGGGGAACAATGAGCAGTTCTTC. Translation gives CAWTGLAGNNEQFF.

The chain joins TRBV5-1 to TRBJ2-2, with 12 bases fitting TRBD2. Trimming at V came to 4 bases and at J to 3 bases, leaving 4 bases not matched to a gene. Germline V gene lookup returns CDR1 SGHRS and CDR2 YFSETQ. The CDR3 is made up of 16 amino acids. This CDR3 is CASSLRLAGDTGELFF. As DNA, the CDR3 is TGCGCCAGCAGCCTCAGACTAGCGGGAGACACCGGGGAGCTGTTTTTT.

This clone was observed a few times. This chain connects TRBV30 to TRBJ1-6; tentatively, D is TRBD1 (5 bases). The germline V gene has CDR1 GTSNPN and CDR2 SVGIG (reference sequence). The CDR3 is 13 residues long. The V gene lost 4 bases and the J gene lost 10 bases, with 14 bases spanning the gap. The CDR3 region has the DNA TGTGCCTGGACCCAGGGTGTAGGCTCACCCCTCCACTTT. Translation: CAWTQGVGSPLHF.

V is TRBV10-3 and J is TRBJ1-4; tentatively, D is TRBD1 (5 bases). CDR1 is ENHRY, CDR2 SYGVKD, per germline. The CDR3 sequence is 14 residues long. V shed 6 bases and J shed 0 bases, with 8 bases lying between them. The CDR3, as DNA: TGTGCCATCAGGAGGGACTCAACTAATGAAAAACTGTTTTTT. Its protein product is CAIRRDSTNEKLFF.

CDR3 amino acids: CASSLPGGELFF. CDR3 nucleotide sequence: TGTGCCAGCTCTCTCCCGGGCGGGGAGCTGTTTTTT. The J gene is TRBJ2-2, the V gene TRBV18; D ambiguous. The CDR3 contains 12 residues. The germline V and J ends were trimmed by 6 bases and 7 bases, with 9 bases remaining between them. Germline CDR1 reads KGHSH; CDR2 reads LQKENI.

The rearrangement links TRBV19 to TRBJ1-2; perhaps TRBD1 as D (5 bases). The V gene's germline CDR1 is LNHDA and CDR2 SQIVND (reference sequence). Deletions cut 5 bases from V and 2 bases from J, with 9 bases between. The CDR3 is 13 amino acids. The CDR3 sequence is CASSQGLNYGYTF. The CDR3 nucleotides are TGTGCCAGTAGTCAGGGCCTAAACTATGGCTACACCTTC.

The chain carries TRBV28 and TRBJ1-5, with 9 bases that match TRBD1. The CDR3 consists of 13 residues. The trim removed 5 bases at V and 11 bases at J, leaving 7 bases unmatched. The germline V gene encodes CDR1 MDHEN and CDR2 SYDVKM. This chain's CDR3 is CASSRQGGIAQHF. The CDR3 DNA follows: TGTGCCAGCAGTCGACAGGGGGGGATCGCCCAGCATTTT.

The CDR3 DNA sequence: TGTGCCAGCCAACTAGCGGGGTTGTACGAGCAGTACTTC. It encodes CASQLAGLYEQYF. J is TRBJ2-7 and V is TRBV2, with TRBD2 matching over 10 bases. V lost 8 bases and J lost 4; bases outside the gene matches: 5. Germline V gene sequence: CDR1 SNHLY, CDR2 FYNNEI. CDR3 length: 13 residues.